This T cell receptor (beta chain) stems from a study of T cells in Graves' hyperthyroidism and ophthalmopathy (dated by TCRdb to the late 2010s). Describing the broader study: Peripheral blood samples were taken at the time of initial diagnosis, prior to any treatment. The paper describes TCR Vbeta CDR3 sequencing of some 130 peripheral blood samples, made up of roughly 40 ophthalmopathy patients, around 73 hyperthyroidism patients and approximately 17 progressor patients. Whether ophthalmopathy could be predicted prospectively was tested in an independent validation cohort made up of 18 to 20 hyperthyroidism patients plus 17 patients who later progressed to ophthalmopathy. A discovery cohort of about a hundred patients, 43 with Graves' ophthalmopathy and about 58 with stable Graves' hyperthyroidism, was used to find distinguishing TCR V-J signatures. After sampling, hyperthyroidism patients received methimazole starting at 30 mg daily, and ophthalmopathy patients received high-dose intravenous methylprednisolone. The roughly 100 discovery patients were randomly split 7:3 into training and test sets. The study also compared thyroid tissue and blood T-cell repertoires from 6 or 7 Graves' hyperthyroidism patients.

Amplification of TCR beta CDR3 regions was carried out from RNA transcripts. The first round of RT-PCR for the TCR CDR3 was performed with the HTBI primer set and the Qiagen OneStep RT-PCR kit. Libraries were constructed in a second round of multiplex PCR, after which size selection and purification were carried out. The libraries were sequenced on an Illumina HiSeq2000 using paired-end 100 bp reads. The paper's processing steps were these. Raw data were processed with SOAPnuke, discarding reads with adapters, uncalled bases, mean Phred below 15, or no exact constant-primer or identifier match. High-quality paired reads were merged using COPE v1.2.5, and each unique nucleotide sequence was defined as a clonotype. MiTCR v1.1 was used to align the clonotypes against IMGT TRBV, TRBD and TRBJ reference segments. The analysis included only V-J combinations with a frequency above 0.0001, which together covered roughly 99% of the repertoires. The TCS score was defined as the ratio of F50 (clonal expansion) to E x V (chaos), calculated using BLOSUM62-based TCRdist between CDR3 peptides within each V-J. Welch's t-statistics and random forest reduced 450 to 600 V-J features to some 14, which were used in a naive Bayes classifier (R e1071). In TCRdb, the public reads were trimmed at Q25 with fastp and aligned with MiXCR, with productive beta chains retained. Entries are consolidated by CDR3 protein sequence, retaining the most common genes and DNA. None of the V and J calls come from the authors' own analysis; TCRdb made them. This sample comprises 500,000 to 650,000 distinct CDR3 sequences, around 15% of them detected only once. The ten largest clones capture approximately 13% of the sample.

Remarks on this clonotype: Its antigen target is currently unknown. Within one base of it there is no much larger clone, and no base qualities were kept.

Stable Graves' hyperthyroidism was defined as the absence of progression to ophthalmopathy over 18 months of follow-up. Hyperthyroidism patients were aged 18 to 65 years and newly diagnosed, with disease duration of less than 2 months. Exclusion was applied to patients with uncontrolled infections, other autoimmune diseases, pregnancy or lactation. Diagnoses were based on clinical symptoms, serum thyroxine and TRAb, thyroid ultrasound and orbital computed tomography. Ficoll-Paque density gradient centrifugation was used to isolate PBMCs from around 9.1 ml of fresh peripheral blood. Total RNA was extracted using Trizol reagent, and RNA quality was assessed on an Agilent 2100 Bioanalyzer. General findings and caveats noted by the study authors: During validation, the model predicted progression to ophthalmopathy a median of around 6 months ahead of onset, with approximately 70% sensitivity and around 72% specificity. Most expanded thyroid clonotypes (frequency above 0.001) were also detected in blood, a finding suggesting that blood repertoires may reflect thyroid immune responses. Sample size was not statistically predetermined, and investigators were not blinded to group allocation. A 13 V-J signature model separated ophthalmopathy from stable hyperthyroidism, with around 88% sensitivity and 81.08% specificity in cross-validation and 80%/75% in testing.

V lost 6 bases and J lost 5 bases, and the count of bases not matched to a germline gene is 6. Taken from the germline V gene, the CDR1 and CDR2 loops are SNHLY and FYNNEI. The CDR3 covers 14 residues, taking in both the cysteine and the phenylalanine. Just the 42-base CDR3 DNA is kept, in frame starting at base 1. The TCR sequence derives from a woman between 35 and 50 years old with Graves' hyperthyroidism. The rearrangement joined TRBV2 to TRBJ2-1, with 8 bases in between that match TRBD1. Sequences were obtained from blood. The DNA sequence is TGTGCCAGCAGGAGACAGGGGCTTGACAATGAGCAGTTCTTC. This codes for CASRRQGLDNEQFF.